This T cell receptor (beta chain) was recovered during a study of T cells in Graves' hyperthyroidism and ophthalmopathy (dated by TCRdb to between 2017 and 2020). Context from the whole study: Peripheral blood samples were taken at the time of initial diagnosis, prior to any treatment. To identify TCR V-J signatures that set the groups apart, the researchers used a discovery cohort of 100 patients, made up of around 42 with Graves' ophthalmopathy and around 58 with stable Graves' hyperthyroidism. An independent validation cohort of 18 to 20 hyperthyroidism patients and some 15 patients who later progressed to ophthalmopathy tested prospective prediction of ophthalmopathy. The 100 discovery patients were randomly split 7:3 into training and test sets. The study also compared thyroid tissue and blood T-cell repertoires from 6 or 7 Graves' hyperthyroidism patients. Following sampling, methimazole starting at 30 mg daily was given to hyperthyroidism patients, and high-dose intravenous methylprednisolone was given to ophthalmopathy patients. TCR Vbeta CDR3 sequencing of 140 or so peripheral blood samples (43 ophthalmopathy, roughly 72 hyperthyroidism and roughly 17 progressor patients) is reported in the paper.

Graves' hyperthyroidism was defined as stable when no progression to ophthalmopathy occurred over 18 months of follow-up. Hyperthyroidism patients were newly diagnosed, with disease duration under 2 months, and aged 18 to 65 years. Any patient with an uncontrolled infection, another autoimmune disease, pregnancy or lactation was excluded. Diagnoses were established on the basis of clinical symptoms, serum thyroxine and TRAb, thyroid ultrasound, and orbital computed tomography. PBMCs were separated from 7.5 to 10 ml of fresh peripheral blood using Ficoll-Paque density gradient centrifugation. Total RNA was extracted using Trizol reagent, and RNA quality was assessed on an Agilent 2100 Bioanalyzer. CDR1 is given as SGHRS and CDR2 as YFSETQ, both from the germline V gene. Taken from cysteine to phenylalanine, the CDR3 has 11 residues. Only the CDR3 region is kept as DNA, spanning 33 bases read in frame from base 1.

This clonotype came up many times. It has no known antigen specificity. Germline and junction disagree at one end, which may indicate a read error. The TCR beta CDR3 regions were amplified from RNA transcripts. The first round of RT-PCR for the TCR CDR3 was performed with the HTBI primer set and the Qiagen OneStep RT-PCR kit. The libraries were constructed in a second round of multiplex PCR and then size-selected and purified. Libraries were sequenced paired-end with 100 bp reads on an Illumina HiSeq2000. The study's own analysis went as follows. SOAPnuke was used to process the raw data, with reads discarded if the reads contained adapters or uncalled bases, had a mean Phred below 15, or lacked an exact constant-primer or identifier match. COPE v1.2.5 was used to merge high-quality paired reads, and clonotypes were defined as unique nucleotide sequences. Clonotypes were aligned to IMGT TRBV, TRBD and TRBJ reference segments using MiTCR v1.1. The analysis included only V-J combinations with a frequency above 0.0001, which together covered 99% to 99.2% of the repertoires. The TCS score was defined as F50 (clonal expansion) divided by E x V (chaos), with BLOSUM62-based TCRdist calculated between CDR3 peptides within each V-J. Welch's t-statistics and random forest reduced several hundred V-J features to around 14, which were used in a naive Bayes classifier (R e1071). Using fastp trimming at Q25 and MiXCR clonotype assembly, TCRdb reanalyzed the public sequencing data and kept in-frame beta chains. When rows share a CDR3 protein, they turn into one entry using the most common DNA and genes. Here the V and J calls rest on TCRdb's processing, not on the authors' analysis. Across this sample there are approximately 630,000 distinct CDR3 sequences, with about 16% seen only once. Together, the top ten hold about 3.8% of the sample.

What the research found in general, with its limitations: In cross-validation, a model built on a 13 V-J signature told ophthalmopathy apart from stable hyperthyroidism with roughly 87% sensitivity and approximately 81% specificity, and in testing the same model reached 80%/75%. In validation, progression to ophthalmopathy was predicted by the model with 65% to 71% sensitivity and 72% to 80% specificity, a median of approximately 6.5 months before onset. Most expanded thyroid clonotypes (frequency above 0.001) were also detected in blood, a finding suggesting that blood repertoires may reflect thyroid immune responses. Sample size was not statistically predetermined, and blinding of investigators to group allocation was not performed.

Sequencing was done on a sample of blood. This receptor was identified in a woman in her 30s with Graves' hyperthyroidism. Recombination connected TRBV5-1 to TRBJ2-7, with the D gene too uncertain to name. The CDR3 is CASSLGNEQYF. The DNA sequence is given as TGTGCCAGCAGCTTAGGCAACGAGCAGTACTTC.